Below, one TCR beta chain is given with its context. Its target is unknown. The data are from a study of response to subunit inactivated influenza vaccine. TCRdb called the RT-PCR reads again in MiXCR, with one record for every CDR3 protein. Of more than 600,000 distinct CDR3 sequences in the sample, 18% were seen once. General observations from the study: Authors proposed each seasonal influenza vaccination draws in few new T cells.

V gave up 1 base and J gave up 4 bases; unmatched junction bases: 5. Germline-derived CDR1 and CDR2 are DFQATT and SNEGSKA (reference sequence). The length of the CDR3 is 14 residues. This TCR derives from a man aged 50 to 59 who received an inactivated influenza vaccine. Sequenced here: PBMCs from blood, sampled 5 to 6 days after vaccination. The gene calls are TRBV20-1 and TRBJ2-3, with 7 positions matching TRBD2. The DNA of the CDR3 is TGCAGTGCTAGAGTCACGGGGGGAGCAGATACGCAGTATTTT. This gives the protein CSARVTGGADTQYF.